This TCR beta chain was sequenced in a study of blood T cell repertoires in COVID-19. Authors' analysis steps: Scientists estimated how many nucleated cells there were by amplifying reference gene primers. Some clones are missing from TCRdb's copy, which holds only in-frame ones; the method was immunoSEQ multiplex PCR. V and J calls and clone size are as listed in that table; D and trimming were resolved from the DNA. The table has some 48,000 clones, more than 75% seen once. The CDR3 spans 13 residues. Germline trimming cut 6 bases from V and 7 bases from J; bases unmatched to any gene: 6. CDR1 is SGHNT, CDR2 YYREEE, per germline (reference sequence).

The chain carries TRBV5-4 and TRBJ2-2; 7 bases fit TRBD2. The sequence was collected from a woman aged 60 to 75 with acute or convalescent COVID-19. Sequenced: peripheral blood. CDR3 bases: TGTGCCAGCACAAGCGGGATGATCGGGGAGCTGTTTTTT. Translated, it gives CASTSGMIGELFF.